This passage covers 4 T cell receptor beta chains from one sample sequenced in a study of shared clonotypes between healthy human individuals. Clones were sequenced by immunoSEQ multiplex PCR, and TCRdb holds only the in-frame ones, with some missing. The sample carries under 600,000 clones, almost 97% recorded once. The sequencing input was naive CD4+ T cells sorted from blood. Subset: CD45RA+ positively selected. The receptors were sampled from a woman in her 30s in good health.

The chain uses TRBV7-2 and TRBJ1-1, with TRBD1 identical over 10 bases. The CDR3 totals 14 residues. From germline, CDR1 is SGHTA and CDR2 FQGNSA. V was clipped by 6 bases and J by 4 bases; unmatched bases: 5. The CDR3 nucleotides are TGTGCCAGCAGACGACAGGGGGCTCCCACTGAAGCTTTCTTT. It translates to CASRRQGAPTEAFF.

The chain recombines TRBV27 with TRBJ2-1, with D tentatively TRBD1 or TRBD2 (5 bases each). The germline gives CDR1 MNHEY, CDR2 SMNVEV (reference sequence). This CDR3 is 15 amino acids long. With 5 bases removed from V and 2 bases from J, the gap between germline ends came to 13 bases. This CDR3 reads CASSPGTTTYNEQFF. CDR3 coding DNA: TGTGCCAGCAGTCCCGGGACCACCACCTACAATGAGCAGTTCTTC.

This clone was counted a few times. The rearrangement uses TRBV6-1 and TRBJ1-2; 9 nucleotides match TRBD1. Germline V gives CDR1 MNHNS, CDR2 SASEGT. The trim removed 8 bases at V and 7 bases at J, leaving 8 bases unmatched. The CDR3 runs 13 residues. The CDR3, as DNA: TGTGCCAGCGCCCAACAGGGGGCGGCTGGCTACACCTTC. Protein product: CASAQQGAAGYTF.

The genes are TRBV23-1 and TRBJ1-2; D not resolved. TRBV23-1 is flagged as an ORF with uncertain function. This CDR3 is 14 amino acids long. Trimming removed 0 bases at V and 6 bases at J, with 11 bases between. The DNA of the CDR3 is TGCGCCAGCAGTCAATCCATCGGCAATCATGGCTACACCTTC. It codes for CASSQSIGNHGYTF.